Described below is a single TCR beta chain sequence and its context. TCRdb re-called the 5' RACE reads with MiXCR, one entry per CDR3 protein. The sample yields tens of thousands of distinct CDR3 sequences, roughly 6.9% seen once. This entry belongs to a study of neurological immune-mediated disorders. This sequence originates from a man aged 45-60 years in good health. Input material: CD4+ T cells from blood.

CDR3 loop: CASSQDQRESETQYF. The CDR3 DNA follows: TGTGCCAGCAGCCAAGATCAGCGGGAGAGTGAGACCCAGTACTTC. The chain recombines TRBV4-2 with TRBJ2-5, with 8 bases matching TRBD2. J gave up 5 bases and V 0 bases, and 5 bases lay outside the gene matches. CDR1 is LGHNA and CDR2 is YNFKEQ in the germline V gene. The CDR3 contains 15 residues.